These 28 T cell receptor beta chains came from one sample sequenced in a study of shared clonotypes between healthy human individuals. Produced via immunoSEQ multiplex PCR; TCRdb's table is partial and in-frame only. In the table there are around 700,000 clones, 72% of which are singletons. Sequencing was performed on memory CD4+ T cells sorted from blood. The sample's subset: CD45RA-negative fraction. The receptors come from a woman in her twenties or thirties in good health.

The CDR3 DNA reads as TGCGCCAGCAGCTTGAGTCTAGCTCAACAAGAGACCCAGTACTTC. Translated: CASSLSLAQQETQYF. V and J are TRBV5-1 and TRBJ2-5; a possible D gene is TRBD2 (5 bases). Germline CDR1 is SGHRS and CDR2 is YFSETQ. Trimming pared 1 base from V and 2 bases from J, leaving 12 bases between. The CDR3 consists of 15 residues. Using reference TRBV5-1 and TRBJ2-5 for the parts outside the CDR3, the full variable domain is KAGVTQTPRYLIKTRGQQVTLSCSPISGHRSVSWYQQTPGQGLQFLFEYFSETQRNKGNFPGRFSGRQFSNSRSEMNVSTLELGDSALYLCASSLSLAQQETQYFGPGTRLLVL.

Comment on this clone: Other DNA sequences within the sample encode an identical CDR3. V usage is TRBV5-1 and J usage is TRBJ2-5; maybe TRBD2 (5 bases). The ends were cut back, 0 bases at V and 1 base at J, with 7 bases in the middle. Germline V CDR1 and CDR2: SGHRS, YFSETQ. CDR3 length: 14 residues. The CDR3 reads CASSLGRGQETQYF. In DNA form, the CDR3 reads TGCGCCAGCAGCTTGGGACGGGGCCAAGAGACCCAGTACTTC.

This clone occurred once. This same CDR3 is encoded by further DNA sequences in the sample. This rearrangement joins TRBV7-2 to TRBJ2-2, with 14 bases matching TRBD2. Per the germline V gene, CDR1 is SGHTA and CDR2 is FQGNSA. The CDR3 spans 15 residues. Germline trimming cut 6 bases from V and 8 bases from J; bases unmatched to any gene: 5. The CDR3 coding sequence is TGTGCCAGCAGAGGGACTAGCGGGAGAACGGGGGAGCTGTTTTTT. Protein product: CASRGTSGRTGELFF. The whole variable domain, filled in from reference TRBV7-2 and TRBJ2-2, reads GAGVSQSPSNKVTEKGKDVELRCDPISGHTALYWYRQSLGQGLEFLIYFQGNSAPDKSGLPSDRFSAERTGGSVSTLTIQRTQQEDSAVYLCASRGTSGRTGELFFGEGSRLTVL.

This clone was detected only a few times. This rearrangement joins TRBV2 to TRBJ1-2; D gene uncertain. V was cut by 4 bases and J by 7 bases, with 13 bases left in between. The germline CDR1 and CDR2 sequences are SNHLY and FYNNEI. CDR3 length: 13 amino acids. The CDR3 region has the DNA TGTGCCAGCAGTGTGGTTCCAGGTCCTGGCTACACCTTC. Translating gives CASSVVPGPGYTF.

This chain connects TRBV19 to TRBJ2-5; 11 bases are a match to TRBD2. V lost 5 bases to trimming and J lost 1 base; unmatched junction nucleotides: 6. Germline CDR1 LNHDA, CDR2 SQIVND (reference sequence). The CDR3 length is 16 residues. The DNA for the CDR3 is TGTGCCAGTAGTTTCGAGACTAGCGGGATCCAAGAGACCCAGTACTTC. Encoded protein: CASSFETSGIQETQYF.

This clone was counted a single time. This sample includes further DNA sequences coding for the same CDR3. The chain employs TRBV11-2 and TRBJ2-3; D gene unclear. CDR1 is SGHAT and CDR2 is FQNNGV in the germline V gene. V shed 2 bases and J shed 3 bases, with 9 bases lying between them. The CDR3 is 14 amino acids. The CDR3 sequence is CASSLSPGTDTQYF. DNA for the CDR3: TGTGCCAGCAGCTTATCCCCTGGGACAGATACGCAGTATTTT.

The chain joins TRBV18 to TRBJ1-1, with unresolved D. The CDR3 spans 18 residues. Trimming stripped 3 bases from V and 0 bases from J, with 20 bases between. Germline CDR1 KGHSH, CDR2 LQKENI. The CDR3 bases are TGTGCCAGCTCACCGGGAACTTTAGGGAGTCTGATGAACACTGAAGCTTTCTTT. Translated, it gives CASSPGTLGSLMNTEAFF.

The V call is TRBV5-1, the J call TRBJ2-4, with 10 bases that match TRBD1. The V and J ends lost 5 bases and 6 bases, in that order; junction bases with no gene match: 11. The CDR3 has 16 amino acids. CDR1 and CDR2 from the germline V gene are SGHRS and YFSETQ. CDR3 region: CASRGQGGVHGNIQYF. The DNA of the CDR3 is TGCGCCAGCAGAGGACAGGGGGGCGTCCATGGAAACATTCAGTACTTC.

V usage is TRBV14 and J usage is TRBJ2-1; 10 nucleotides agree with TRBD2. This CDR3 region has 14 residues. CDR1 is SGHDN, CDR2 FVKESK, per germline. V was clipped by 4 bases and J by 5 bases; unmatched bases: 2. The CDR3 region has the DNA TGTGCCAGCAGCCGACTAGCGGGCGACAATGAGCAGTTCTTC. Its protein is CASSRLAGDNEQFF.

The rearrangement links TRBV27 to TRBJ1-4; D is perhaps TRBD1 (6 bases). The germline V gene encodes CDR1 MNHEY and CDR2 SMNVEV (reference sequence). The CDR3 extends over 14 amino acids. The V end was cut by 1 base, the J end by 8 bases, with 11 bases between. The CDR3 loop is CASSLLQGREKLFF. The DNA for the CDR3 is TGTGCCAGCAGTTTATTACAGGGAAGAGAAAAACTGTTTTTT. Together with reference TRBV27 and TRBJ1-4, the CDR3 gives the full variable domain: EAQVTQNPRYLITVTGKKLTVTCSQNMNHEYMSWYRQDPGLGLRQIYYSMNVEVTDKGDVPEGYKVSRKEKRNFPLILESPSPNQTSLYFCASSLLQGREKLFFGSGTQLSVL.

This clone occurred a few times. CDR3 DNA: TGTGCCAGCAGCTTAGCGGGGGCAGCTTACGAGCAGTACTTC. Translation gives CASSLAGAAYEQYF. This rearrangement joins TRBV7-2 to TRBJ2-7, with D perhaps TRBD1 (6 bases). Germline V gene lookup returns CDR1 SGHTA and CDR2 FQGNSA. Trimming took off 0 bases at V and 4 bases at J, with 10 bases between the two ends. CDR3 length: 14 amino acids.

The rearrangement links TRBV29-1 to TRBJ2-1; TRBD2 matches at 11 bases. Germline assignment: CDR1 SQVTM and CDR2 ANQGSEA. V shed 5 bases and J 0 bases; nucleotides not matched to a gene: 18. The CDR3 runs to 20 residues. The CDR3 nucleotides read TGCAGCGTTTTAACTAGCGGGAGTGGATCCTCGACCGGCTCCTACAATGAGCAGTTCTTC. Its translation is CSVLTSGSGSSTGSYNEQFF.

This clone was recorded many times. The chain joins TRBV5-1 to TRBJ2-7, with a possible D match to TRBD2 (5 bases). From germline, CDR1 is SGHRS and CDR2 YFSETQ. CDR3 size: 13 residues. V gave up 0 bases and J gave up 5 bases, with 9 bases separating them. The CDR3 loop is CASSLGGSNEQYF. The CDR3 DNA follows: TGCGCCAGCAGCTTGGGAGGGTCGAACGAGCAGTACTTC. Filled out from reference TRBV5-1 and TRBJ2-7, the complete variable domain reads KAGVTQTPRYLIKTRGQQVTLSCSPISGHRSVSWYQQTPGQGLQFLFEYFSETQRNKGNFPGRFSGRQFSNSRSEMNVSTLELGDSALYLCASSLGGSNEQYFGPGTRLTVT.

The J gene is TRBJ2-5, the V gene TRBV29-1, with TRBD1 matching over 10 bases. V dropped 0 bases and J dropped 5; count of bases not matched to a gene: 3. CDR1 SQVTM and CDR2 ANQGSEA come from the germline V gene. The CDR3 totals 14 residues. The chain's CDR3 is CSVEEWTGGETQYF. The CDR3 DNA reads TGCAGCGTTGAAGAGTGGACAGGGGGGGAGACCCAGTACTTC. The variable domain in full, with the rest retrieved from reference TRBV29-1 and TRBJ2-5, is SAVISQKPSRDICQRGTSLTIQCQVDSQVTMMFWYRQQPGQSLTLIATANQGSEATYESGFVIDKFPISRPNLTFSTLTVSNMSPEDSSIYLCSVEEWTGGETQYFGPGTRLLVL.

The chain links TRBV9 to TRBJ2-4, with TRBD2 matching over 9 bases. Germline CDR1 reads SGDLS; CDR2 reads YYNGEE. The CDR3 totals 19 residues. The V segment lost 0 bases and the J segment 3 bases; nucleotides outside the gene matches: 13. CDR3 sequence (DNA): TGTGCCAGCAGCGTAGTTCAGGTAGCGGGAGAGGTAGGCAAAAACATTCAGTACTTC. It translates to CASSVVQVAGEVGKNIQYF.

V and J are TRBV5-1 and TRBJ2-1, with D perhaps TRBD1 (6 bases). The V gene's germline CDR1 is SGHRS and CDR2 YFSETQ. The CDR3 covers 15 residues. Trimming cost V 4 bases and J 7 bases, with 18 bases left between them. The CDR3 DNA follows: TGCGCCAGCAGCCGGGCCGGTACCCAGGGGAATGAGCAGTTCTTC. Translated: CASSRAGTQGNEQFF.

The rearrangement uses TRBV27 and TRBJ1-1, with TRBD1 matching over 7 bases. The CDR3 has 15 amino acids. Germline V gene sequence: CDR1 MNHEY, CDR2 SMNVEV (reference sequence). J was trimmed by 0 bases and V by 4 bases; bases with no gene match: 5. The CDR3 spells CASSSTGFMNTEAFF. CDR3 DNA: TGTGCCAGCAGTTCGACAGGGTTCATGAACACTGAAGCTTTCTTT.

This clone was counted once. The chain is built from TRBV6-1 and TRBJ2-7; 7 bases are a match to TRBD1. With V trimmed by 3 bases and J by 2 bases, 7 bases remained unmatched. The CDR3 is 15 residues long. Germline CDR1 is MNHNS and CDR2 is SASEGT. CDR3 amino acids: CASSDKAGTAYEQYF. DNA of the CDR3: TGTGCCAGCAGTGATAAAGCTGGGACAGCCTACGAGCAGTACTTC.

The genes are TRBV28 and TRBJ2-2; D not certain. Trimming removed 7 bases from V and 2 bases from J, with 14 bases in between. Germline values: CDR1 MDHEN, CDR2 SYDVKM. This CDR3 has 15 amino acids. The CDR3 spells CASKLGSTNTGELFF. CDR3 nucleotides: TGTGCCAGCAAATTGGGGTCCACAAACACCGGGGAGCTGTTTTTT. Using reference TRBV28 and TRBJ2-2 for the parts outside the CDR3, the full variable domain is DVKVTQSSRYLVKRTGEKVFLECVQDMDHENMFWYRQDPGLGLRLIYFSYDVKMKEKGDIPEGYSVSREKKERFSLILESASTNQTSMYLCASKLGSTNTGELFFGEGSRLTVL.

J is TRBJ2-7 and V is TRBV18; D tentatively reads TRBD1 or TRBD2 (5 bases each). The V and J ends lost 3 bases and 7 bases respectively, with 13 bases between them. The CDR3 has 13 amino acids. Germline assignment: CDR1 KGHSH and CDR2 LQKENI. The CDR3 DNA reads TGTGCCAGCTCACCGGGGGTAGACCTGGAGCAGTACTTC. This translates into CASSPGVDLEQYF.

This clone appeared a single time. The gene calls are TRBV7-9 and TRBJ2-5; 7 positions agree with TRBD1. The germline V gene has CDR1 SEHNR and CDR2 FQNEAQ (reference sequence). CDR3 length: 17 residues. Germline trimming cut 4 bases from V and 5 bases from J; bases unmatched to any gene: 16. The CDR3 DNA is TGTGCCAGCAGCTCGCCGTATTCTAAAGGGGGACAGGAGACCCAGTACTTC. Its protein is CASSSPYSKGGQETQYF.

DNA of the CDR3: TGCGCCAGCAGCCTGGGAGCAGGCGCAGATACGCAGTATTTT. This translates into CASSLGAGADTQYF. This chain connects TRBV5-1 to TRBJ2-3, with D tentatively TRBD2 (5 bases). CDR1 and CDR2 from the germline V gene are SGHRS and YFSETQ. The ends were cut back, 4 bases at V and 4 bases at J, with 13 bases in the middle. CDR3 length: 14 residues. The full variable domain, with the rest looked up from reference TRBV5-1 and TRBJ2-3, is KAGVTQTPRYLIKTRGQQVTLSCSPISGHRSVSWYQQTPGQGLQFLFEYFSETQRNKGNFPGRFSGRQFSNSRSEMNVSTLELGDSALYLCASSLGAGADTQYFGPGTRLTVL.

To note about this clone: This may arise from a read error, as a much more abundant clone is one base away. The chain is built from TRBV11-2 and TRBJ2-3, with D unclear. The CDR3 consists of 12 residues. In germline, CDR1 is SGHAT, CDR2 FQNNGV. CDR3 coding DNA: TGTGCCAGCAGCCCGTACACAAATACGCAGTATTTT. Protein product: CASSPYTNTQYF.

V is TRBV7-4 and J is TRBJ2-1; no definite D call. Trimming took 6 bases from V and 4 from J, leaving 16 bases between them. Germline CDR1 and CDR2: SGHVT and SQSDAQ. The CDR3 extends over 15 amino acids. The CDR3 region has the DNA TGTGCCAGCAGTCCCAGGTTAACCCTTTACAATGAGCAGTTCTTC. Translation: CASSPRLTLYNEQFF.

As for this clone: A single base is all that separates this from a far larger clone, so a read error is likely. Other DNA sequences in the sample encode the same CDR3. The chain uses TRBV11-1 and TRBJ2-5; 7 bases agree with TRBD2. With the DNA end fitting TRBJ2-7 better, the J assignment may be wrong. The CDR3 spans 14 residues. Per germline, CDR1 SGHAT and CDR2 FQDESV (reference sequence). This chain's CDR3 is CASSLQRDSYEQYF. The CDR3 bases are TGTGCCAGCAGCCTCCAGCGGGACTCCTACGAGCAGTACTTC.

For this clone: One base away lies a much larger clone, so this may be a sequencing read error. The chain recombines TRBV5-4 with TRBJ1-2; 8 bases map to TRBD1. Germline CDR1 and CDR2: SGHNT and YYREEE (reference sequence). V gave up 4 bases and J gave up 0 bases; unmatched junction bases: 2. This CDR3 has 14 residues. The CDR3 spells CASSVDRANYGYTF. CDR3 coding DNA: TGTGCCAGCAGCGTGGACAGGGCTAACTATGGCTACACCTTC.

The V and J genes are TRBV5-6 and TRBJ2-2; D may correspond to TRBD1 or TRBD2 (5 bases each). This CDR3 is built from 16 residues. Trimming cost V 2 bases and J 0 bases, with 11 bases left between them. CDR1 and CDR2 from the germline V gene are SGHDT and YYEEEE. The CDR3 region has the DNA TGTGCCAGCAGCTTTGGGACCTACGCGAACACCGGGGAGCTGTTTTTT. Its protein product is CASSFGTYANTGELFF.

Many counts were recorded for this clone. The V call is TRBV25-1, the J call TRBJ1-3, with D unresolved. Trimming left V 10 bases short and J 6 bases short, with 13 bases between. CDR3 length equals 12 residues. Germline CDR1 reads MGHDK; CDR2 reads SYGVNS. The CDR3 sequence: CAISRTVNTIYF. The CDR3 bases are TGTGCCATTTCACGGACGGTAAACACCATATATTTT.